The 2 T cell receptor beta chains listed next were all sequenced from one sample in a study of blood T cell repertoires in COVID-19. Produced via immunoSEQ multiplex PCR; TCRdb's table is partial and in-frame only. The sample lists 200,000 to 250,000 clones; roughly 80% were seen once. Sequenced input: peripheral blood. Receptor source: a woman aged 40 to 50 with active or convalescent COVID-19.

This chain links TRBV29-1 with TRBJ1-2; TRBD1 matches 9 bases. Germline trimming cut 7 bases from V and 5 bases from J; bases unmatched to any gene: 14. The CDR3 runs 15 residues. Germline V gives CDR1 SQVTM, CDR2 ANQGSEA. CDR3 amino acids: CSAVPGQGRFYGYTF. DNA of the CDR3: TGCAGCGCTGTCCCGGGACAGGGCCGGTTTTATGGCTACACCTTC.

The rearrangement joins TRBV29-1 to TRBJ2-5; D not certain. Germline V gene data show CDR1 as SQVTM and CDR2 as ANQGSEA. The CDR3 sequence is 12 residues long. V lost 7 bases, J lost 2 bases, and 11 bases lay in between. Here the CDR3 reads CSAARQQETQYF. In nucleotides, the CDR3 is TGCAGCGCAGCGCGGCAGCAAGAGACCCAGTACTTC. Full variable domain (missing parts from reference TRBV29-1 and TRBJ2-5): SAVISQKPSRDICQRGTSLTIQCQVDSQVTMMFWYRQQPGQSLTLIATANQGSEATYESGFVIDKFPISRPNLTFSTLTVSNMSPEDSSIYLCSAARQQETQYFGPGTRLLVL.